Presented here are 4 T cell receptor beta chains from one specimen sequenced in a study of identical twins. MiXCR, run by TCRdb on the 5' RACE reads, gives a single entry per CDR3 protein. The table shows about 810,000 distinct CDR3 sequences, with roughly an eighth occurring only once. These same data were also listed under a study on yellow fever vaccine responses in identical twins.

Sample: PBMCs. The receptors shown here come from a woman aged 18-35 years in good health.

This clonotype was seen only a few times. V and J are TRBV5-1 and TRBJ2-7, with TRBD1 matching 8 bases. Germline loops: CDR1 SGHRS, CDR2 YFSETQ. This CDR3 contains 16 residues. After removal of 4 bases from V and 7 bases from J, the junction contained 16 bases not matched to a gene. The CDR3 protein is CASSPPGQGRLGEQYV. The CDR3 coding sequence is TGCGCCAGCAGCCCACCCGGACAGGGTCGGTTAGGGGAGCAGTACGTC.

This clonotype was recorded at least ten times. The chain is built from TRBV25-1 and TRBJ2-6; no clear D. Trimming cost V 5 bases and J 0 bases, with 14 bases left between them. From germline, CDR1 is MGHDK and CDR2 SYGVNS. The CDR3 is 17 residues long. In DNA, the CDR3 is TGTGCCAGCAGTTTTTTATGGGGTGGCTCTGGGGCCAACGTCCTGACTTTC. Translation: CASSFLWGGSGANVLTF.

This clonotype has more than one count but fewer than ten. The chain carries TRBV7-9 and TRBJ2-5; 9 bases agree with TRBD1. The CDR3 is 16 residues long. The V gene's germline CDR1 is SEHNR and CDR2 FQNEAQ (reference sequence). The V segment lost 4 bases and the J segment 5 bases; nucleotides outside the gene matches: 11. The CDR3 protein is CASSSLYGQGSETQYF. The CDR3 DNA reads as TGTGCCAGCAGCTCGCTCTACGGACAGGGGTCGGAGACCCAGTACTTC.

The V and J genes are TRBV7-9 and TRBJ1-2, with D possibly matching TRBD1 (5 bases). CDR3 size: 14 residues. Germline V gene lookup returns CDR1 SEHNR and CDR2 FQNEAQ (reference sequence). V lost 7 bases, J lost 4 bases, and 16 bases lay in between. The CDR3 region has the DNA TGTGCCAGCACCTCCCTCGGGGCAGCCTATGGCTACACCTTC. This codes for CASTSLGAAYGYTF. The full variable domain, completed using reference TRBV7-9 and TRBJ1-2, is DTGVSQNPRHKITKRGQNVTFRCDPISEHNRLYWYRQTLGQGPEFLTYFQNEAQLEKSRLLSDRFSAERPKGSFSTLEIQRTEQGDSAMYLCASTSLGAAYGYTFGSGTRLTVV.